These 5 T cell receptor beta chains originate from one sample sequenced in a study of blood T cells in healthy people across ages. Next came a second PCR, run for about 7 to 12 cycles, which used a sample-barcoded 5' primer along with a J-beta primer mix. TCRdb reprocessed the 5' RACE reads via MiXCR and lists one record per CDR3 protein. The data show about 1.4 million distinct CDR3 sequences, approximately 59% seen once. The sequencing input was blood. The receptors shown here come from a man between 18 and 29 years old in good health.

The chain combines TRBV3-1 with TRBJ1-2; TRBD1 is a possible D gene (6 bases). Per the germline V gene, CDR1 is LGHDT and CDR2 is YNNKEL (reference sequence). Deletions cut 3 bases from V and 8 bases from J, with 16 bases between. The CDR3 runs to 14 residues. The CDR3: CASSHQRDIGGYTF. The DNA of the CDR3 is TGTGCCAGCAGCCACCAACGGGACATCGGGGGCTACACCTTC.

V is TRBV7-9 and J is TRBJ2-3, with D possibly called TRBD1 or TRBD2 (5 bases each). The CDR3 spans 13 residues. Trimming removed 5 bases at V and 6 bases at J, with 12 bases between. Germline assignment: CDR1 SEHNR and CDR2 FQNEAQ (reference sequence). CDR3 protein: CASSGGNFDTQYF. In nucleotides, the CDR3 is TGTGCCAGCAGCGGGGGAAATTTCGATACGCAGTATTTT. Full variable domain (rest looked up from reference TRBV7-9 and TRBJ2-3): DTGVSQNPRHKITKRGQNVTFRCDPISEHNRLYWYRQTLGQGPEFLTYFQNEAQLEKSRLLSDRFSAERPKGSFSTLEIQRTEQGDSAMYLCASSGGNFDTQYFGPGTRLTVL.

This chain uses TRBV4-1 with TRBJ2-5, with D possibly being TRBD1 (5 bases). The germline CDR1 and CDR2 sequences are MGHRA and YSYEKL. Trimming cost V 0 bases and J 5 bases, with 10 bases left between them. The CDR3 spans 14 residues. CDR3: CASSQEGALETQYF. The CDR3 DNA sequence: TGCGCCAGCAGCCAAGAAGGGGCTCTGGAGACCCAGTACTTC.

The CDR3 protein is CASSQTRFDTEAFF. The CDR3 DNA is TGTGCCAGCAGCCAGACACGGTTCGACACTGAAGCTTTCTTT. The chain couples TRBV4-2 to TRBJ1-1, with D unresolved. V was shortened by 3 bases and J by 3 bases, with 11 bases between the two germline ends. This CDR3 comprises 14 residues. CDR1 and CDR2 from the germline V gene are LGHNA and YNFKEQ.

The genes are TRBV2 and TRBJ1-2; no clear D gene. V was trimmed by 8 bases and J by 4 bases, leaving 14 bases between them. The CDR3 is 13 residues long. The germline V gene encodes CDR1 SNHLY and CDR2 FYNNEI. The CDR3 loop is CASVVNSAYGYTF. The DNA for the CDR3 is TGTGCCAGCGTGGTAAACTCAGCCTATGGCTACACCTTC.